The 20 T cell receptor beta chains reported below all come from one sample, sequenced in a study of T-cell memory formation after mild COVID-19. MiXCR, applied by TCRdb to the 5' RACE reads, yields one record per CDR3 protein. The sample shows over 400,000 distinct CDR3 sequences, 20% to 25% of them seen only once. Material for sequencing was PBMCs or a T cell subset sorted from them (not recorded which). The source of these receptors is an adult woman who had mild COVID-19 (a few samples of this study predate the infection). Cell type and time point are not known.

This clonotype has more than one count but fewer than ten. V is TRBV28 and J is TRBJ1-1; D remains unclear. Germline CDR1 is MDHEN and CDR2 is SYDVKM. This CDR3 has 15 residues. The germline V and J ends were trimmed by 6 bases and 1 base, with 15 bases remaining between them. The CDR3 protein is CASSTPKDPNTEAFF. The CDR3 DNA reads as TGTGCCAGCAGCACTCCGAAGGATCCGAACACTGAAGCTTTCTTT.

This sequence joins TRBV3-1 and TRBJ2-7; D may be TRBD2 (5 bases). The CDR3 contains 13 residues. Germline V gives CDR1 LGHDT, CDR2 YNNKEL (reference sequence). Trimming left V 4 bases short and J 7 bases short, with 14 bases between. The chain's CDR3 is CASSLRGLPEQYF. Written as DNA, the CDR3 is TGTGCCAGCAGCCTCCGCGGGCTACCGGAGCAGTACTTC.

This chain connects TRBV15 to TRBJ1-2, with D uncertain. Trimming took 7 bases from V and 3 from J, leaving 12 bases between them. This CDR3 has 13 residues. Germline CDR1 is LNHNV and CDR2 is YYDKDF (reference sequence). In DNA, the CDR3 is TGTGCCACCACTTACCGGGAGCACTATGGCTACACCTTC. This sequence encodes CATTYREHYGYTF.

This clonotype occurred a few times. The V call is TRBV9, the J call TRBJ1-4; D is undetermined. Trimming pared 1 base from V and 1 base from J, leaving 8 bases between. The CDR3 sequence is 15 residues long. Germline V CDR1 and CDR2: SGDLS, YYNGEE. The CDR3 sequence: CASSVLPETNEKLFF. The CDR3 bases are TGTGCCAGCAGCGTACTTCCGGAAACTAATGAAAAACTGTTTTTT.

V and J are TRBV27 and TRBJ1-5, with TRBD1 matching 9 bases. Trimming at V came to 2 bases and at J to 5 bases, leaving 7 bases not matched to a gene. CDR3 length: 16 residues. Germline V gene lookup returns CDR1 MNHEY and CDR2 SMNVEV (reference sequence). The chain's CDR3 is CASSLEGTGRDQPQHF. The CDR3 region has the DNA TGTGCCAGCAGTTTAGAGGGGACAGGGCGGGATCAGCCCCAGCATTTT.

The gene calls are TRBV30 and TRBJ2-7; a possible D gene is TRBD1 (6 bases). This CDR3 comprises 15 residues. Deletions cut 0 bases from V and 0 bases from J, with 12 bases between. The germline V gene has CDR1 GTSNPN and CDR2 SVGIG (reference sequence). The CDR3 region has the DNA TGTGCCTGGAGTGTACAGCCAGGGGTCTCCTACGAGCAGTACTTC. Residues: CAWSVQPGVSYEQYF.

The sample holds a few counts of this clonotype. The V gene is TRBV7-8, the J gene TRBJ2-7; D might be TRBD2 (6 bases). This CDR3 has 15 amino acids. V was clipped by 5 bases and J by 6 bases, with 20 bases between them. The germline V gene encodes CDR1 SGHVS and CDR2 FQNEAQ. The DNA of the CDR3 is TGTGCCAGCAGCGTTAGACGGACTACTCAAGTCGAGCAGTACTTC. This gives the protein CASSVRRTTQVEQYF.

V gene TRBV19 combines with J gene TRBJ2-3, with D hard to call. The CDR3 runs to 14 residues. CDR1 and CDR2 from the germline V gene are LNHDA and SQIVND (reference sequence). Deletions cut 6 bases from V and 4 bases from J, with 14 bases between. CDR3 bases: TGTGCCAGTAGGATATCGGGCAACTCAGATACGCAGTATTTT. Translating gives CASRISGNSDTQYF.

The chain is built from TRBV7-9 and TRBJ1-1, with a tentative D call TRBD1 (5 bases). Germline-derived CDR1 and CDR2 are SEHNR and FQNEAQ (reference sequence). CDR3 length: 16 residues. V lost 1 base, J lost 1 base, and 13 bases lay in between. CDR3 sequence: CASSLGLGVGNTEAFF. CDR3 in DNA: TGTGCCAGCAGCTTAGGGTTGGGGGTAGGGAACACTGAAGCTTTCTTT.

The V gene is TRBV5-1, the J gene TRBJ1-1; a possible D gene is TRBD1 (5 bases). Germline-derived CDR1 and CDR2 are SGHRS and YFSETQ. The CDR3 length is 15 residues. V lost 0 bases, J lost 5 bases, and 14 bases lay in between. The CDR3 DNA reads TGCGCCAGCAGCTTGGGGGACTTGAAGGGGACTGAAGCTTTCTTT. This encodes CASSLGDLKGTEAFF.

The chain employs TRBV6-5 and TRBJ2-7; D is unresolved. CDR3 size: 13 residues. Trimming removed 6 bases from V and 1 base from J, with 10 bases in between. CDR1 and CDR2 (germline): MNHEY, SVGAGI. As DNA, the CDR3 is TGTGCCAGCAGCGTCCTAGTTTCCTACGAGCAGTACTTC. Translating gives CASSVLVSYEQYF.

There are a few counts of this clonotype. The rearrangement links TRBV7-2 to TRBJ2-3; D not resolved. Trimming left V 2 bases short and J 3 bases short, with 3 bases between. The CDR3 runs to 12 residues. CDR1 SGHTA and CDR2 FQGNSA come from the germline V gene. The CDR3 reads CASSLWTDTQYF. CDR3 DNA sequence: TGTGCCAGCAGCTTATGGACAGATACGCAGTATTTT.

The chain employs TRBV5-1 and TRBJ2-1, with D tentatively TRBD2 (7 bases). There are 15 residues in the CDR3. Germline assignment: CDR1 SGHRS and CDR2 YFSETQ. V was cut by 0 bases and J by 6 bases, with 13 bases left in between. The CDR3 spells CASSLVPGEGNEQFF. The DNA for the CDR3 is TGCGCCAGCAGCTTGGTTCCAGGGGAGGGCAATGAGCAGTTCTTC.

This clonotype occurred a few times. The chain joins TRBV7-9 to TRBJ1-2, with D hard to call. There are 14 residues in the CDR3. The germline V gene encodes CDR1 SEHNR and CDR2 FQNEAQ (reference sequence). V gave up 5 bases and J gave up 7 bases, with 17 bases separating them. In DNA form, the CDR3 reads TGTGCCAGCAGCCCGGAAGTCGACGGCCCTGGCTACACCTTC. Translated: CASSPEVDGPGYTF.

This clonotype was seen only once. This chain connects TRBV7-2 to TRBJ2-3; 9 bases map to TRBD2. The CDR3 contains 16 residues. The V and J ends lost 4 bases and 3 bases, in that order; junction bases with no gene match: 8. Looked up from germline, CDR1 is SGHTA and CDR2 is FQGNSA. This CDR3 reads CASSSLAGVGTDTQYF. In DNA form, the CDR3 reads TGTGCCAGCAGCTCCTTAGCGGGAGTGGGGACAGATACGCAGTATTTT.

The sample holds many counts of this clonotype. This rearrangement joins TRBV5-1 to TRBJ2-7; D is possibly TRBD1 (6 bases). From germline, CDR1 is SGHRS and CDR2 YFSETQ. CDR3 length: 18 residues. Trimming left V 1 base short and J 1 base short, with 21 bases between. The DNA for the CDR3 is TGCGCCAGCAGCTTGTCTTCGAGTGGACAGCGAAGTTCCTACGAGCAGTACTTC. This encodes CASSLSSSGQRSSYEQYF.

This rearrangement joins TRBV4-2 to TRBJ2-1, with D unresolved. The CDR3 is 15 amino acids. Trimming pared 0 bases from V and 3 bases from J, leaving 9 bases between. CDR1 is LGHNA, CDR2 YNFKEQ, per germline. For the CDR3, the DNA is TGTGCCAGCAGCCAAGATAACTACCTCTACAATGAGCAGTTCTTC. Its protein is CASSQDNYLYNEQFF.

This clonotype turned up a few times. The rearrangement joins TRBV2 to TRBJ2-5, with D hard to call. The CDR3 extends over 13 amino acids. From germline, CDR1 is SNHLY and CDR2 FYNNEI. V was shortened by 7 bases and J by 2 bases, with 11 bases between the two germline ends. CDR3 residues: CASMIGAQETQYF. The CDR3 nucleotides are TGTGCCAGCATGATAGGTGCGCAAGAGACCCAGTACTTC. Full variable domain (outside the CDR3, taken from reference TRBV2 and TRBJ2-5): EPEVTQTPSHQVTQMGQEVILRCVPISNHLYFYWYRQILGQKVEFLVSFYNNEISEKSEIFDDQFSVERPDGSNFTLKIRSTKLEDSAMYFCASMIGAQETQYFGPGTRLLVL.

This clonotype was seen at least ten times. The CDR3 DNA reads TGCAGTGCGGTCGAGACAGTGTACGAGCAGTACTTC. Its translation is CSAVETVYEQYF. V usage is TRBV20-1 and J usage is TRBJ2-7, with D possibly TRBD1 on 5 matching bases. The V and J ends lost 6 bases and 4 bases respectively, with 13 bases between them. Germline V gene lookup returns CDR1 DFQATT and CDR2 SNEGSKA (reference sequence). CDR3 length: 12 residues.

The table lists this clonotype with a few counts. This rearrangement joins TRBV4-1 to TRBJ2-3; 7 bases fit TRBD2. The germline gives CDR1 MGHRA, CDR2 YSYEKL. V was pared by 4 bases and J by 5 bases, with 27 bases of the junction left unmatched. The CDR3 runs to 21 residues. CDR3 in amino acids: CASSPPGLGQRAGSRGDTQYF. The CDR3 coding sequence is TGCGCCAGCAGCCCCCCGGGGTTGGGTCAGAGAGCGGGGAGTAGGGGAGATACGCAGTATTTT.